These 30 T cell receptor beta chains were sequenced from one sample in a study of response to subunit inactivated influenza vaccine. In TCRdb, the RT-PCR reads were re-called with MiXCR into one record per CDR3 protein. The sample contains 650,000 to 700,000 distinct CDR3 sequences, 15% to 17% of which appear only once. Sequenced here: PBMCs from blood, sampled roughly 12 days after vaccination. These receptors were obtained from a man aged 50 or older who received an inactivated influenza vaccine.

This clonotype has just a few counts. The gene calls are TRBV12-3 or TRBV12-4 and TRBJ2-3, with 14 bases lining up with TRBD2. The CDR3 is 18 residues long. The trim removed 6 bases at V and 4 bases at J, leaving 12 bases unmatched. CDR3 nucleotide sequence: TGTGCCAGCAGCCCCTTGCCAGGACTAGCGGGAGGTGCAGATACGCAGTATTTT. It translates to CASSPLPGLAGGADTQYF.

The chain is built from TRBV7-8 and TRBJ2-7; 7 nucleotides agree with TRBD1. The CDR3 runs 14 residues. Trimming at V came to 5 bases and at J to 0 bases, leaving 4 bases not matched to a gene. From germline, CDR1 is SGHVS and CDR2 FQNEAQ. The CDR3 DNA follows: TGTGCCAGCAGCCCACAGGGGCACTCCTACGAGCAGTACTTC. The encoded protein is CASSPQGHSYEQYF.

The gene calls are TRBV6-1 and TRBJ2-3; D is ambiguous. Per the germline V gene, CDR1 is MNHNS and CDR2 is SASEGT. Deletions cut 4 bases from V and 9 bases from J, with 14 bases between. This CDR3 spans 13 amino acids. The CDR3 is CASSGVPGTTQYF. In DNA form, the CDR3 reads TGTGCCAGCAGTGGGGTACCCGGAACCACGCAGTATTTT.

The gene calls are TRBV5-1 and TRBJ2-7; unclear D gene. This CDR3 spans 13 amino acids. Trimming removed 0 bases at V and 4 bases at J, with 8 bases between. Germline lookup yields CDR1 SGHRS and CDR2 YFSETQ. This chain's CDR3 is CASSLEAQYEQYF. The CDR3 nucleotides are TGCGCCAGCAGCTTGGAGGCCCAATACGAGCAGTACTTC. Full variable domain (missing parts from reference TRBV5-1 and TRBJ2-7): KAGVTQTPRYLIKTRGQQVTLSCSPISGHRSVSWYQQTPGQGLQFLFEYFSETQRNKGNFPGRFSGRQFSNSRSEMNVSTLELGDSALYLCASSLEAQYEQYFGPGTRLTVT.

This clonotype was counted only a few times. The chain recombines TRBV6-5 with TRBJ2-5, with 8 bases aligning to TRBD2. This CDR3 region has 15 residues. Germline CDR1 is MNHEY and CDR2 is SVGAGI. The ends lost 2 bases at V and 2 bases at J; junction bases unmatched: 4. The CDR3 reads CASSYQTSAQETQYF. In DNA, the CDR3 is TGTGCCAGCAGTTACCAGACTAGCGCTCAAGAGACCCAGTACTTC.

This clonotype has more than one count but fewer than ten. This chain uses TRBV12-3 or TRBV12-4 with TRBJ2-3, with 10 positions matching TRBD1. The CDR3 covers 15 residues. J gave up 4 bases and V 3 bases, and 4 bases lay outside the gene matches. The CDR3 DNA reads TGTGCCAGCAGTTTCCGACAGGGGGCTGCAGATACGCAGTATTTT. Protein: CASSFRQGAADTQYF.

This clonotype was counted a few times. The chain couples TRBV12-3 or TRBV12-4 to TRBJ2-7; the D gene is possibly TRBD1 (6 bases). This CDR3 is 15 amino acids long. V shed 2 bases and J shed 3 bases, with 14 bases lying between them. CDR3: CASSLFRDIRYEQYF. The CDR3 nucleotides are TGTGCCAGCAGTTTATTCCGGGACATCCGCTACGAGCAGTACTTC.

The chain uses TRBV6-2 or TRBV6-3 and TRBJ2-7; D assignment may be TRBD1 or TRBD2 (5 bases each). Trimming left V 6 bases short and J 4 bases short, with 13 bases between. There are 13 residues in the CDR3. Germline assignment: CDR1 MNHEY and CDR2 SVGEGT. The CDR3: CASSRDERYEQYF. The CDR3 nucleotides are TGTGCCAGCAGCCGGGACGAGCGGTACGAGCAGTACTTC.

This clonotype was observed once. This chain uses TRBV7-9 with TRBJ2-7; 11 bases fit TRBD2. Trimming took 5 bases from V and 3 from J; bases not matched to a gene: 9. Germline V gene lookup returns CDR1 SEHNR and CDR2 FQNEAQ (reference sequence). The length of the CDR3 is 16 residues. The CDR3 DNA follows: TGTGCCAGCAGCCCGAAGGGACTAGCGGCCTTCTACGAGCAGTACTTC. Encoded protein: CASSPKGLAAFYEQYF.

This clonotype was counted ten times or more. The chain carries TRBV28 and TRBJ2-5; D is possibly TRBD1 (5 bases). Deletions cut 5 bases from V and 1 base from J, with 14 bases between. CDR1 and CDR2 (germline): MDHEN, SYDVKM. The CDR3 length is 15 residues. The CDR3 sequence is CASSRGRATQETQYF. In DNA form, the CDR3 reads TGTGCCAGCAGTCGAGGCAGGGCCACCCAAGAGACCCAGTACTTC.

This clonotype was found a few times. The chain carries TRBV7-2 and TRBJ2-7, with D hard to call. V was shortened by 1 base and J by 0 bases, with 13 bases between the two germline ends. The germline V gene encodes CDR1 SGHTA and CDR2 FQGNSA. This CDR3 is built from 16 residues. Here the CDR3 reads CASSLDRYLVSYEQYF. The CDR3 DNA reads as TGTGCCAGCAGCTTAGATCGTTATCTGGTCTCCTACGAGCAGTACTTC.

This clonotype was seen more than once but under ten times. The chain is built from TRBV2 and TRBJ2-7; possible D gene TRBD2, 5 bases. The V gene's germline CDR1 is SNHLY and CDR2 FYNNEI. The V gene lost 4 bases and the J gene lost 6 bases, with 16 bases spanning the gap. The CDR3 consists of 14 residues. CDR3 protein: CASSGDTWRTEQYF. CDR3 bases: TGTGCCAGCAGTGGAGACACTTGGAGGACCGAGCAGTACTTC.

This chain uses TRBV2 with TRBJ2-7, with no clear D. The germline V gene has CDR1 SNHLY and CDR2 FYNNEI. CDR3 size: 13 residues. Trimming left V 7 bases short and J 5 bases short, with 15 bases between. CDR3 nucleotide sequence: TGTGCCAGCAACTGGGTGAGGATACACGAGCAGTACTTC. It codes for CASNWVRIHEQYF.

This clonotype was seen many times. The rearrangement links TRBV7-2 to TRBJ2-1; unclear D gene. This CDR3 contains 11 residues. V was shortened by 3 bases and J by 6 bases, with 3 bases between the two germline ends. Germline lookup yields CDR1 SGHTA and CDR2 FQGNSA. The CDR3 DNA reads as TGTGCCAGCAGCTTGGTCAATGAGCAGTTCTTC. Protein sequence: CASSLVNEQFF.

The V call is TRBV12-3 or TRBV12-4, the J call TRBJ1-5; unclear D gene. Trimming left V 8 bases short and J 6 bases short, with 17 bases between. The CDR3 has 14 amino acids. In nucleotides, the CDR3 is TGTGCCAGCGGGGTAGATGTGGGTGGTCAGCCCCAGCATTTT. This encodes CASGVDVGGQPQHF.

Only a few counts were recorded for this clonotype. The gene calls are TRBV10-2 and TRBJ1-5; possibly TRBD1 for D (5 bases). V dropped 4 bases and J dropped 5 bases, with 9 bases sitting between them. The germline V gene encodes CDR1 WSHSY and CDR2 SAAADI. The CDR3 is 13 residues long. CDR3 protein: CASSVKGHQPQHF. The CDR3 DNA is TGCGCCAGCAGTGTGAAGGGACATCAGCCCCAGCATTTT.

V usage is TRBV7-9 and J usage is TRBJ2-7, with a tentative D call TRBD2 (5 bases). This CDR3 region has 10 residues. V lost 8 bases, J lost 5 bases, and 7 bases lay in between. The V gene's germline CDR1 is SEHNR and CDR2 FQNEAQ (reference sequence). Written as DNA, the CDR3 is TGTGCCAGCGGAGGTAACGAGCAGTACTTC. This sequence encodes CASGGNEQYF.

CDR3 sequence reads: CSVQPIRSNTEAFF. CDR3 bases: TGCAGCGTTCAACCCATCCGTTCGAACACTGAAGCTTTCTTT. The J gene is TRBJ1-1, the V gene TRBV29-1; D call uncertain. The CDR3 is 14 amino acids. V was cut by 5 bases and J by 1 base, with 14 bases left in between. Germline V lookup: CDR1 SQVTM, CDR2 ANQGSEA.

The chain combines TRBV11-2 with TRBJ2-7; 10 nucleotides align to TRBD2. With V trimmed by 2 bases and J by 0 bases, 13 bases remained unmatched. The CDR3 is 19 residues long. Germline assignment: CDR1 SGHAT and CDR2 FQNNGV. CDR3: CASSLSGLAGAPSSYEQYF. CDR3 coding DNA: TGTGCCAGCAGCTTATCTGGGCTAGCGGGGGCCCCGAGCTCCTACGAGCAGTACTTC.

This rearrangement joins TRBV6-5 to TRBJ2-7; 8 nucleotides agree with TRBD1. Trimming at V came to 2 bases and at J to 4 bases, leaving 7 bases not matched to a gene. CDR3 length: 15 residues. Germline-derived CDR1 and CDR2 are MNHEY and SVGAGI. DNA for the CDR3: TGTGCCAGCAGTTACGGACAGGGTCAGGGATACGAGCAGTACTTC. This codes for CASSYGQGQGYEQYF.

This clonotype was picked up many times. The CDR3 protein is CASRRTETGELFF. The CDR3 DNA reads TGTGCCAGCAGGAGGACAGAAACCGGGGAGCTGTTTTTT. The chain is built from TRBV2 and TRBJ2-2; D may be TRBD1 (6 bases). Germline loops: CDR1 SNHLY, CDR2 FYNNEI. The CDR3 length is 13 residues. V lost 6 bases, J lost 5 bases, and 10 bases lay in between. The full variable domain, rest sourced from reference TRBV2 and TRBJ2-2, is EPEVTQTPSHQVTQMGQEVILRCVPISNHLYFYWYRQILGQKVEFLVSFYNNEISEKSEIFDDQFSVERPDGSNFTLKIRSTKLEDSAMYFCASRRTETGELFFGEGSRLTVL.

V gene TRBV27 combines with J gene TRBJ2-4, with D perhaps matching TRBD2 (6 bases). With 0 bases removed from V and 0 bases from J, the gap between germline ends came to 9 bases. CDR1 is MNHEY, CDR2 SMNVEV, per germline (reference sequence). CDR3 length equals 16 residues. Here the CDR3 reads CASSLSGGLAKNIQYF. The CDR3 DNA reads TGTGCCAGCAGTTTATCGGGGGGATTAGCCAAAAACATTCAGTACTTC.

J is TRBJ2-3 and V is TRBV6-6, with no clear D. The germline V and J ends were trimmed by 4 bases and 2 bases, with 7 bases remaining between them. This CDR3 region has 13 residues. Germline loops: CDR1 MNHNY, CDR2 SVGAGI (reference sequence). The CDR3 DNA is TGTGCCAGCAGTTCGCAACTCACAGATACGCAGTATTTT. It codes for CASSSQLTDTQYF.

This clonotype was recorded a few times. The chain couples TRBV6-1 to TRBJ1-2, with unresolved D. The germline CDR1 and CDR2 sequences are MNHNS and SASEGT. The CDR3 runs to 12 residues. Trimming shortened V by 1 base and J by 5 bases, and 5 bases separated the two germline ends. The DNA of the CDR3 is TGTGCCAGCAGTGAAGGTAGATATGGCTACACCTTC. Its protein is CASSEGRYGYTF.

This clonotype was detected once. This chain links TRBV20-1 with TRBJ1-2; no clear D. V gave up 3 bases and J gave up 1 base, with 3 bases separating them. The CDR3 spans 11 residues. Germline V gives CDR1 DFQATT, CDR2 SNEGSKA (reference sequence). The CDR3 DNA sequence: TGCAGTGCTAGTTTTAACTATGGCTACACCTTC. Protein sequence: CSASFNYGYTF.

This rearrangement joins TRBV20-1 to TRBJ2-5; 7 nucleotides line up with TRBD1. Germline V lookup: CDR1 DFQATT, CDR2 SNEGSKA (reference sequence). The V gene end was trimmed by 5 bases and the J gene end by 5 bases; junction bases not matched to a gene: 8. This CDR3 comprises 13 residues. CDR3: CSAGKTGTETQYF. The CDR3 DNA is TGCAGTGCTGGTAAGACAGGGACGGAGACCCAGTACTTC.

This clonotype was observed a few times. The rearrangement joins TRBV27 to TRBJ2-7; TRBD1 matches 9 bases. The CDR3 covers 15 residues. Trimming cost V 2 bases and J 3 bases; bases outside gene matches: 5. Per the germline V gene, CDR1 is MNHEY and CDR2 is SMNVEV (reference sequence). The CDR3: CASSLGGDRVYEQYF. The CDR3 region has the DNA TGTGCCAGCAGTTTAGGGGGGGACAGGGTCTACGAGCAGTACTTC.

This clonotype was picked up a small number of times. The chain combines TRBV6-2 or TRBV6-3 with TRBJ2-6; no clear D. The CDR3 totals 15 residues. Trimming took off 3 bases at V and 0 bases at J, with 6 bases between the two ends. Germline V gene data show CDR1 as MNHEY and CDR2 as SVGEGT. The CDR3: CASSYKGSGANVLTF. The CDR3 bases are TGTGCCAGCAGTTATAAGGGCTCTGGGGCCAACGTCCTGACTTTC.

The CDR3 spells CASSSNVPGTSGRNEQFF. The CDR3 DNA reads as TGTGCCAGCAGCTCTAACGTCCCCGGGACTAGCGGGAGGAATGAGCAGTTCTTC. The chain combines TRBV11-1 with TRBJ2-1; the match to TRBD2 covers 15 bases. CDR3 length: 18 amino acids. The V segment lost 4 bases and the J segment 7 bases; nucleotides outside the gene matches: 11. Germline CDR1 is SGHAT and CDR2 is FQDESV (reference sequence).

The chain links TRBV2 to TRBJ1-4; D gene ambiguous. This CDR3 comprises 13 residues. V lost 10 bases and J lost 8, with 17 bases in between. Germline V gene data show CDR1 as SNHLY and CDR2 as FYNNEI. CDR3: CANRADGREKLFF. CDR3 in DNA: TGTGCCAACCGGGCCGACGGCAGAGAAAAACTGTTTTTT.